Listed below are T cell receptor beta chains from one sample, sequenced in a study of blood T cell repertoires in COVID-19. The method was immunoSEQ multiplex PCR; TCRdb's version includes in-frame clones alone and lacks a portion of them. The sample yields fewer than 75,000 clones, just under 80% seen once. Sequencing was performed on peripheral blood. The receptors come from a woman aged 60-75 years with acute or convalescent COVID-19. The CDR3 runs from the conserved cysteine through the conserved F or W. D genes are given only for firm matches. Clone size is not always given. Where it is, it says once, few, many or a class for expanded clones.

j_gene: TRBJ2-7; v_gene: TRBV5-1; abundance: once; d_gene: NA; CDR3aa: CASSLDSETALFF; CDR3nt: TGCGCCAGCAGCTTGGATTCGGAGACAGCGCTATTTTTC
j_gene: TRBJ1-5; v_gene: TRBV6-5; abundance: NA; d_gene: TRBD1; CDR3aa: CASSSGGGSQPQHF; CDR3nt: TGTGCCAGCAGTTCAGGGGGCGGCAGTCAGCCCCAGCATTTT
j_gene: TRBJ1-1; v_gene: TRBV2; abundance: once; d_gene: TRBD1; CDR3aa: CATQGENTEAFF; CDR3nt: TGTGCCACACAGGGGGAGAACACTGAAGCTTTCTTT
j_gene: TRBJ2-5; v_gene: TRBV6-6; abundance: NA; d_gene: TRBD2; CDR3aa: CASSPMTSGGPQETQYF; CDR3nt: TGTGCCAGCAGTCCAATGACTAGCGGGGGGCCCCAAGAGACCCAGTACTTC
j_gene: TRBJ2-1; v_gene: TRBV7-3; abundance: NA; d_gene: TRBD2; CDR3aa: CASSPFTSEGEQFF; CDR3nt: TGTGCCAGCAGCCCCTTCACTAGCGAGGGGGAGCAGTTCTTC
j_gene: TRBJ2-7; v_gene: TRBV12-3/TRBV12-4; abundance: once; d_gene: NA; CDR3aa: CASSLGVEGYF; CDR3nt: TGTGCCAGCAGTTTAGGGGTCGAGGGGTACTTC
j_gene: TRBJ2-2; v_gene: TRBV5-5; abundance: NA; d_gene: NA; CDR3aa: CASSFITVEAGELFF; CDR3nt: TGTGCCAGCAGCTTCATTACAGTAGAAGCCGGGGAGCTGTTTTTT
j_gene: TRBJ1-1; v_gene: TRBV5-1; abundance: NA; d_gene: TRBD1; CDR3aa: CASSLGQGAGAFF; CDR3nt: TGCGCCAGCAGCTTGGGACAGGGGGCAGGAGCTTTCTTT
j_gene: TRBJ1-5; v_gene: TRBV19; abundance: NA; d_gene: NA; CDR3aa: CASRQGNQPQHF; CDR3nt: TGTGCCAGTAGACAGGGCAATCAGCCCCAGCATTTT
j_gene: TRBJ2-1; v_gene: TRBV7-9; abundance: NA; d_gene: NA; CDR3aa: CASSLGSAVDNEQFF; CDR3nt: TGTGCCAGCAGCTTAGGTAGCGCAGTAGATAATGAGCAGTTCTTC
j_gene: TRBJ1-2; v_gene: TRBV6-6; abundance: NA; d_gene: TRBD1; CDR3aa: CASSHDRARDGYTF; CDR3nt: TGTGCCAGCAGCCACGACAGGGCCAGGGATGGCTACACCTTC
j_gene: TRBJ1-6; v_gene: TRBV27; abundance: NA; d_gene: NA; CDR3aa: CASSFRYSPLHF; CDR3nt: TGTGCCAGCAGTTTCAGATATTCACCCCTCCACTTT
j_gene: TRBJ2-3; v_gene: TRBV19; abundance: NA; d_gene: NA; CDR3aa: CASSSVPGQPTDTQYF; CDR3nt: TGTGCCAGTAGTAGCGTTCCCGGACAGCCCACAGATACGCAGTATTTT
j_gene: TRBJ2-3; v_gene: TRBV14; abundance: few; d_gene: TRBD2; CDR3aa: CASSQGSGGPTTQYF; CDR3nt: TGTGCCAGCAGCCAAGGATCGGGGGGGCCGACTACGCAGTATTTT
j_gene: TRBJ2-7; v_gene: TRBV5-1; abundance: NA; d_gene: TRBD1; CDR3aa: CASSLQGVSYEQYF; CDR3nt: TGCGCCAGCAGCCTTCAGGGGGTCTCCTACGAGCAGTACTTC
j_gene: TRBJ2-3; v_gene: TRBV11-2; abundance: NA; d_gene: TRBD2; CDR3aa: CASSSAGGERGTQYF; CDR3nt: TGTGCCAGCAGCTCCGCGGGGGGGGAAAGGGGTACGCAGTATTTT
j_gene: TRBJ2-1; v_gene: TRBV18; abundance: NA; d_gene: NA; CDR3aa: CASSPSQSSYNEQFF; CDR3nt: TGTGCCAGCTCACCTAGCCAGAGCTCCTACAATGAGCAGTTCTTC
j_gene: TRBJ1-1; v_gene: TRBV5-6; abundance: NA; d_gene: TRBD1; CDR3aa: CASSFGTVNTEAFF; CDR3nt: TGTGCCAGCAGCTTCGGGACAGTGAACACTGAAGCTTTCTTT
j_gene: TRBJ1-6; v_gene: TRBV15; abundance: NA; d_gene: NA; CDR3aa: CATSTDQVSYNSPLHF; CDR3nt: TGTGCCACCAGCACCGATCAGGTATCCTATAATTCACCCCTCCACTTT
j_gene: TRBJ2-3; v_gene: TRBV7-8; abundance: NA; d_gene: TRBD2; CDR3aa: CASSSGFTSGSTDTQYF; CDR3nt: TGTGCCAGCAGCTCCGGATTTACTAGCGGAAGCACAGATACGCAGTATTTT
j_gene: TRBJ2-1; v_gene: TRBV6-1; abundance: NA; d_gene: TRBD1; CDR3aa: CASSDRRTGPMGQFF; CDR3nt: TGTGCCAGCAGTGACCGACGGACAGGGCCTATGGGGCAGTTCTTC
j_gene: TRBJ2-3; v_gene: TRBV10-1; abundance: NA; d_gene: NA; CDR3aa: CASSEPGAGDTQYF; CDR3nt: TGCGCCAGCAGTGAGCCAGGGGCAGGAGATACGCAGTATTTT
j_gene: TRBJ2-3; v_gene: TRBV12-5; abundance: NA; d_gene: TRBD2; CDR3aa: CASGLVFGGAFTDTQYF; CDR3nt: TGTGCTAGTGGTTTGGTTTTCGGGGGGGCATTCACAGATACGCAGTATTTT
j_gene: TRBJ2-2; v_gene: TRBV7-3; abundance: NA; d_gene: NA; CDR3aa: CASSPFRTDNTGELFF; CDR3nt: TGTGCCAGCAGCCCCTTCCGGACAGATAACACCGGGGAGCTGTTTTTT
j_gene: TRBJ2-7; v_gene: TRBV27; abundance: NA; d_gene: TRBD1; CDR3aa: CASSMGTVGTYEQYF; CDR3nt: TGTGCCAGCAGTATGGGGACAGTCGGAACCTACGAGCAGTACTTC
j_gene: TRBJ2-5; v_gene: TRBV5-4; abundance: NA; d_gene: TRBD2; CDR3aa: CASSLGTSGVYNF; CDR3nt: TGTGCCAGCAGCTTGGGGACTAGCGGGGTATACAACTTC
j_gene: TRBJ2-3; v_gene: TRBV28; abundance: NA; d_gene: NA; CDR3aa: CASSFGRSLTDTQYF; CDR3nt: TGTGCCAGCAGTTTCGGCCGGAGTCTCACCGATACGCAGTATTTT
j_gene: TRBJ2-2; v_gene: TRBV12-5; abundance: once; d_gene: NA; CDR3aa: CASGLDLVGGELFF; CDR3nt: TGTGCTAGTGGTTTGGACCTAGTAGGCGGGGAGCTGTTTTTT
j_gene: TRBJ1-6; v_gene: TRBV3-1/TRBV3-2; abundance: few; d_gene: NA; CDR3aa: CASSQDQGDVRPLHF; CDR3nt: TGTGCCAGCAGCCAAGACCAAGGGGATGTGAGACCCCTCCACTTT
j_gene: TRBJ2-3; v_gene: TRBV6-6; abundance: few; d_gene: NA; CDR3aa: CASSRGDRSGADTQYF; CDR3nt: TGTGCCAGCAGCCGAGGGGACCGTTCGGGAGCAGATACGCAGTATTTT
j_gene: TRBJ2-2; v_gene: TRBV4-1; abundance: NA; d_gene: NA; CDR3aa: CASSQAGASTGELFF; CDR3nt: TGCGCCAGCAGCCAAGCAGGGGCGAGCACCGGGGAGCTGTTTTTT
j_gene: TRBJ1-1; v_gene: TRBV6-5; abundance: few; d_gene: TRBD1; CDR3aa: CASRPSDREATEAFF; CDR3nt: TGTGCCAGCAGACCGTCCGACAGGGAGGCCACTGAAGCTTTCTTT
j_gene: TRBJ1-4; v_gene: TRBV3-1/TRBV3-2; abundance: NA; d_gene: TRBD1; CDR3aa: CASSLRDRGEKLFF; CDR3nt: TGTGCCAGCAGCCTCCGGGACAGGGGAGAAAAACTGTTTTTT
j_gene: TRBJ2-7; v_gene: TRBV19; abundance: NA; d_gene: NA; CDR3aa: CASSISVAGSEQYF; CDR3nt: TGTGCCAGTAGTATCTCCGTGGCGGGTAGCGAGCAGTACTTC
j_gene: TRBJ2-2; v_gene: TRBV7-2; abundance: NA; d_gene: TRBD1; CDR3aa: CASSLLGQVITGELFF; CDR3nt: TGTGCCAGCAGCTTACTGGGACAGGTCATCACCGGGGAGCTGTTTTTT
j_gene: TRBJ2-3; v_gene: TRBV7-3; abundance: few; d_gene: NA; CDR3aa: CASSLTQGTQYF; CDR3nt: TGTGCCAGCAGCTTAACCCAGGGGACGCAGTATTTT
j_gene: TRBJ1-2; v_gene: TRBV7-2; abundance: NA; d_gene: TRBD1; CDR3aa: CASSVGTGGANVGYTF; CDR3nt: TGTGCCAGCAGCGTTGGGACAGGGGGCGCAAATGTGGGCTACACCTTC
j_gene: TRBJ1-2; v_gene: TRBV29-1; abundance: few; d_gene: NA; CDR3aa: CSVEGRAWGYTF; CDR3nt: TGCAGCGTTGAAGGCAGGGCTTGGGGCTACACCTTC
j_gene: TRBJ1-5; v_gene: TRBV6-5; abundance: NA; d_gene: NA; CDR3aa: CASTQRGTQPQHF; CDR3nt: TGTGCCAGCACCCAACGCGGAACCCAGCCCCAGCATTTT
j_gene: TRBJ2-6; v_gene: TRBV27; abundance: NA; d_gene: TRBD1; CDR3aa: CASSLGTGHSGANVLTF; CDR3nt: TGTGCCAGCAGTTTAGGGACAGGGCACTCTGGGGCCAACGTCCTGACTTTC
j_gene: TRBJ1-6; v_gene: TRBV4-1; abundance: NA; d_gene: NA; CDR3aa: CASSQGRDGHSPLHF; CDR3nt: TGCGCCAGCAGCCAAGGGCGGGACGGCCATTCACCCCTCCACTTT
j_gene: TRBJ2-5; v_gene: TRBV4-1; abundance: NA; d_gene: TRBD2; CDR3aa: CASSQAGGIPQETQYF; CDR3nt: TGCGCCAGCAGCCAAGCGGGAGGCATCCCCCAAGAGACCCAGTACTTC
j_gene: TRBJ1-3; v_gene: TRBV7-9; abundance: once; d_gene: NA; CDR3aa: CASSFMGTRASGNTIYF; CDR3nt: TGTGCCAGCAGCTTCATGGGAACGAGGGCCTCTGGAAACACCATATATTTT
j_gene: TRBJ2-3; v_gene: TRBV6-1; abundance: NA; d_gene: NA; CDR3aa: CASSEYVTDTQYF; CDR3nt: TGTGCCAGCAGTGAATATGTCACAGATACGCAGTATTTT
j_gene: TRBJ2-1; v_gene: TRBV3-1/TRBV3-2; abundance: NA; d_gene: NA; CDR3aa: CASSHHRGNEQFF; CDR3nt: TGTGCCAGCAGCCATCACCGGGGGAATGAGCAGTTCTTC
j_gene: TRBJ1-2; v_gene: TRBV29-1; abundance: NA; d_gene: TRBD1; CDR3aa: CSVDDRENYGYTF; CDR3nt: TGCAGCGTTGATGACAGGGAAAACTATGGCTACACCTTC
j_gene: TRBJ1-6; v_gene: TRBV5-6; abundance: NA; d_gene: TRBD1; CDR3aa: CASSSPGTVNSPLHF; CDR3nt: TGTGCCAGCAGCTCGCCCGGGACAGTGAATTCACCCCTCCACTTT
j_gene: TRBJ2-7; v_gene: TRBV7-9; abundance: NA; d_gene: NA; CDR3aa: CASSSPLRVHSYEQYF; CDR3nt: TGTGCCAGCAGCTCGCCCCTCAGGGTTCACTCCTACGAGCAGTACTTC
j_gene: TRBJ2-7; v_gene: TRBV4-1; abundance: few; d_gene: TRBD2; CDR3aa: CASSHAGESSYEQYF; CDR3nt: TGCGCCAGCAGCCATGCGGGGGAGAGCTCCTACGAGCAGTACTTC
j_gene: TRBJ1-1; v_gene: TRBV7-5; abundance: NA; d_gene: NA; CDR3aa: CARSPHSSRGLETEAFF; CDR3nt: TGTGCCAGAAGCCCGCACTCGAGCAGGGGGTTAGAAACTGAAGCTTTCTTT
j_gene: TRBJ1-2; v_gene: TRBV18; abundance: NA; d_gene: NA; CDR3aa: CASSPNSPNYGYTF; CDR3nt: TGTGCCAGCTCACCAAACAGTCCCAACTATGGCTACACCTTC
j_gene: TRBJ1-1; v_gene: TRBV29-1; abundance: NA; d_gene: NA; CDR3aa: CSHKKDRNTEAFF; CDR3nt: TGCAGCCATAAAAAGGACAGGAACACTGAAGCTTTCTTT
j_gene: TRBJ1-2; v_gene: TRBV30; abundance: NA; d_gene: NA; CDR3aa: CAWRKDRHRFIGYTF; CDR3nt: TGTGCCTGGAGGAAGGACAGACATAGATTTATTGGCTACACCTTC
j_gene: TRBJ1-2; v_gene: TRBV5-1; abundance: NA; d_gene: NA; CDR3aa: CASSPDGGSGGYTF; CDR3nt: TGCGCCAGCAGCCCGGACGGGGGAAGCGGTGGCTACACCTTC
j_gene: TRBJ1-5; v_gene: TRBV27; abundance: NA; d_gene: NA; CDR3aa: CASSRTGFGNQPQHF; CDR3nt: TGTGCCAGCAGTCGAACAGGGTTCGGCAATCAGCCCCAGCATTTT
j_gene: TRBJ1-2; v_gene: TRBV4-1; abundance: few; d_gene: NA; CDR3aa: CASSQDSTYGYTF; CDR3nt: TGCGCCAGCAGCCAAGACAGTACCTATGGCTACACCTTC
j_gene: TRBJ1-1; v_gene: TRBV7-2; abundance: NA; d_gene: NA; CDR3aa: CASSPSRGHSGKAFF; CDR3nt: TGTGCCAGCAGCCCGAGTAGGGGACACAGCGGGAAAGCTTTCTTT
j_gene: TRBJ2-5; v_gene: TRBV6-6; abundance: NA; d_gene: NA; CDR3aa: CASSYAQAGGQYF; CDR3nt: TGTGCCAGCAGTTACGCACAGGCCGGGGGCCAGTACTTC
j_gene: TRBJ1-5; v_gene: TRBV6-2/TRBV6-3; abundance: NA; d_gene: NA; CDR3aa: CASSYSNRFQPQHF; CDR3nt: TGTGCCAGCAGTTACTCGAACAGGTTTCAGCCCCAGCATTTT
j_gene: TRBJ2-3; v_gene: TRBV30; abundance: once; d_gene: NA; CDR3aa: CAWFSGLLGDTQYF; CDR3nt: TGTGCCTGGTTCTCAGGGCTCCTGGGAGATACGCAGTATTTT